This T cell receptor beta chain was captured by sequencing in a study of naive and memory T cell subsets. Whole-study results and caveats: Over 90% of naive TCR sequences appeared only once, unlike memory subsets. TCR abundance followed a power law differing between naive and memory subsets.

Cells stained for CD3, CD4, CD8, CD45RA, CD27 and viability were sorted into four CD45RA/CD27 subsets. This clonotype was detected a few times. Its antigen remains unknown. Germline CDR1 reads SQVTM; CDR2 reads ANQGSEA. With V trimmed by 7 bases and J by 5 bases, 6 bases remained unmatched. There are 13 residues in the CDR3. The beta constant-region primer was an equimolar mix of two oligonucleotides covering TRBC1 and TRBC2. The ligated cDNA underwent four PCR rounds using SP2 and nested alpha and beta constant-region primers. From the UMI-ligation and nested PCR reads, TCRdb called clonotypes with MiXCR, one entry per CDR3 protein. This table has about 120,000 distinct CDR3 sequences, 36% appearing once.

This chain connects TRBV29-1 to TRBJ2-2; 8 bases match TRBD1. The receptor was derived from a human donor in good health. Sequenced input: central memory CD4+ T cells from blood. The CDR3 DNA follows: TGCAGCGGATCAACAGGGGGTACCGGGGAGCTGTTTTTT. Its protein product is CSGSTGGTGELFF.